This T cell receptor (beta chain) was identified in a study of T cells after yellow fever vaccination (dated by TCRdb to about 2019). About the study as a whole: Libraries from fractions with low cell numbers were prepared with the SMART-Seq v4 Ultra Low Input RNA kit. Two healthy male donors, one aged 18 to 29 and one aged 30 to 40 years, were included in the cohort. Blood samples were taken at several timepoints before and after primary and secondary immunization, and bulk PBMC replicates and cell subsets were isolated. Bulk TCR alpha and beta repertoires were sequenced longitudinally to track T-cell clones before and after primary and booster YFV17D yellow fever vaccination.

The full study reports these points: Compared with the primary T-cell response, the secondary T-cell response was weaker but faster, peaking on day 5 rather than day 15. Because only a couple of donors were included in the study, the extent to which the findings can be generalized is limited. After the booster, most clones that had expanded after primary vaccination were detected again (around 96% of CD4 and roughly 86% of CD8), suggesting broad maintenance of memory. FACS-sorted repertoires could contain abundant contaminating clonotypes from the bulk population, so computational filtering was required. A small fraction of clonotypes appeared in both the CD4 and CD8 compartments, likely as a result of convergent recombination.

Synthesis of TCR cDNA relied on 5'RACE template switching, a step that introduced a universal primer site along with unique molecular identifiers. Priming for cDNA synthesis came from both the TCR alpha and TCR beta constant segments. Two PCR steps were used to amplify libraries, with sample barcodes and sequencing adapters being added in the second step. Sequencing of libraries was done on Illumina HiSeq 2500 (2x100 bp) or NovaSeq (2x150 bp). The study's own analysis went as follows. Reads were demultiplexed and collapsed into UMI consensus sequences with MIGEC, and V(D)J alignment was performed with MiXCR. Using edgeR on replicate PBMC samples, clonotypes were called vaccine-responding if FDR was below 0.01 and the log2 fold change was above 5 up to day 15. CD4 or CD8 identity was assigned to each bulk clonotype according to whether the clonotype was present at higher abundance in the sequenced CD4 repertoire or the sequenced CD8 repertoire. Using fastp trimming at Q25 and MiXCR clonotype assembly, TCRdb reanalyzed the public sequencing data and kept in-frame beta chains. CDR3 protein duplicates are merged, each entry listing the most common genes and DNA. It is TCRdb's table, rather than the study itself, that gives the V and J calls and clone size. This sample gives 350,000 to 450,000 distinct CDR3 sequences in total; around 6.4% of them show up just once. Approximately 15% of the sample belongs to the ten largest clones.

This clonotype was counted ten times or more. Its antigen remains unidentified. No much larger clone exists at a distance of one base, and base qualities are not known. Reading the label with the study, this specimen's treatment or condition is: live attenuated yellow fever vaccine strain. Two biological replicates of bulk PBMCs were collected at each blood-draw timepoint. A standard Ficoll-Paque protocol was used to isolate PBMCs from peripheral blood. RNA was extracted with TriZol from bulk PBMCs, CD4 and CD8 fractions, and dextramer-positive and dextramer-negative fractions. This TCR came from a man younger than 40 who received the YFV17D yellow fever vaccine. Sequencing was performed on PBMCs, taken 5 days after the yellow fever booster vaccination.

The DNA sequence is as follows: TGTGCCAGCAGCCCAACCGGACAGAGCTTAGGGCCCCAGCATTTT. Its translation reads: CASSPTGQSLGPQHF. The chain employs TRBV3-1 and TRBJ1-5; a tentative D call is TRBD1 (6 bases match). The CDR3 spans 15 residues, from the cysteine through the phenylalanine. Only CDR3 DNA is held: 45 bases, read in frame from base 1. CDR1 LGHDT and CDR2 YNNKEL are derived from the germline V gene (reference sequence). V drops 4 bases and J drops 9 bases, leaving 19 bases in between.